Shown below are 30 T cell receptor beta chains from a single sample sequenced in a study of somatic mutations in cytotoxic T cells in rheumatoid arthritis. The assay was immunoSEQ multiplex PCR, and TCRdb's table has in-frame clones only and misses some. The table has approximately 10,000 clones, roughly 73% seen once; the top ten hold roughly 4.9%. The specimen was CD8+ T cells sorted from blood. Receptors were obtained from an adult with rheumatoid arthritis.

The chain recombines TRBV29-1 with TRBJ2-7, with 7 bases aligning to TRBD1. Trimming took 5 bases from V and 4 from J; bases not matched to a gene: 11. Germline-derived CDR1 and CDR2 are SQVTM and ANQGSEA. This CDR3 is built from 14 residues. The CDR3 spells CSVRTISGGYEQYV. The CDR3 DNA follows: TGCAGCGTTCGAACTATTTCAGGGGGTTACGAGCAGTACGTC.

As DNA, the CDR3 is TGTGCCAGCACCGCTGTAACCGGGACAGGGGATCAGCCCCAGCATTTT. Residues: CASTAVTGTGDQPQHF. The genes are TRBV2 and TRBJ1-5, with TRBD1 matching 10 bases. The V and J ends lost 7 bases and 5 bases, in that order; junction bases with no gene match: 11. The CDR3 runs to 16 residues. Per germline, CDR1 SNHLY and CDR2 FYNNEI.

J is TRBJ2-5 and V is TRBV6-5, with D possibly matching TRBD1 (5 bases). V gave up 5 bases and J gave up 5 bases, with 9 bases separating them. The CDR3 contains 12 residues. Germline V lookup: CDR1 MNHEY, CDR2 SVGAGI. The chain's CDR3 is CASSRGSETQYF. CDR3 nucleotide sequence: TGTGCCAGCAGTAGGGGCTCGGAGACCCAGTACTTC.

The sample holds one count of this clone. This chain connects TRBV9 to TRBJ2-3; D is unresolved. Trimming stripped 7 bases from V and 1 base from J, with 13 bases between. The length of the CDR3 is 14 residues. Looked up from germline, CDR1 is SGDLS and CDR2 is YYNGEE. CDR3 bases: TGTGCCAGCTCGCCGAGTTCGGGCACAGATACGCAGTATTTT. It translates to CASSPSSGTDTQYF.

This clone was counted between two and nine times. The J gene is TRBJ1-5, the V gene TRBV27, with D uncertain. The CDR3 contains 13 residues. Between the trimmed V and J ends, which lost 0 bases and 7 bases, there was a span of 7 bases. Germline CDR1 MNHEY, CDR2 SMNVEV (reference sequence). The CDR3: CASSLSVRQPQHF. The CDR3, as DNA: TGTGCCAGCAGTTTATCGGTTAGACAGCCCCAGCATTTT.

In its sample, this clone was seen once. V is TRBV11-2 and J is TRBJ2-2, with 10 bases matching TRBD2. J was trimmed by 4 bases and V by 5 bases; bases with no gene match: 4. There are 15 residues in the CDR3. The V gene's germline CDR1 is SGHAT and CDR2 FQNNGV. The chain's CDR3 is CASSTRTSGTGELFF. DNA of the CDR3: TGTGCCAGCAGCACTCGGACTAGCGGCACCGGGGAGCTGTTTTTT.

The V call is TRBV7-9, the J call TRBJ2-1, with D hard to call. This CDR3 region has 12 residues. V lost 5 bases to trimming and J lost 4 bases, with 6 bases between them. The germline V gene encodes CDR1 SEHNR and CDR2 FQNEAQ (reference sequence). CDR3 sequence (DNA): TGTGCCAGCAGCATTACTTACAATGAGCAGTTCTTC. Residues: CASSITYNEQFF.

This chain links TRBV11-2 with TRBJ2-5; a possible D gene is TRBD1 (5 bases). CDR1 SGHAT and CDR2 FQNNGV come from the germline V gene. The CDR3 loop spans 15 amino acids. V was trimmed by 5 bases and J by 2 bases, leaving 15 bases between them. CDR3 coding DNA: TGTGCCAGCAGCGAGGACATACTGGGGCAAGAGACCCAGTACTTC. This sequence encodes CASSEDILGQETQYF.

The rearrangement links TRBV28 to TRBJ1-1; D uncertain. The germline V and J ends were trimmed by 8 bases and 4 bases, with 20 bases remaining between them. CDR1 and CDR2 (germline): MDHEN, SYDVKM. The CDR3 has 15 residues. The CDR3 reads CASSKEGPRTTEAFF. CDR3 coding DNA: TGTGCCAGCTCGAAGGAGGGCCCTCGTACCACTGAAGCTTTCTTT. The entire variable domain, with the rest obtained from reference TRBV28 and TRBJ1-1, is as follows: DVKVTQSSRYLVKRTGEKVFLECVQDMDHENMFWYRQDPGLGLRLIYFSYDVKMKEKGDIPEGYSVSREKKERFSLILESASTNQTSMYLCASSKEGPRTTEAFFGQGTRLTVV.

This chain connects TRBV7-9 to TRBJ1-2, with 8 bases fitting TRBD1. The CDR3 loop spans 14 amino acids. Losses at the gene ends were 5 bases for V and 6 bases for J; bases not matched to a gene: 8. Germline V lookup: CDR1 SEHNR, CDR2 FQNEAQ (reference sequence). CDR3 nucleotide sequence: TGTGCCAGCAGCCCCGCGGACAGGGCCAATGGCTACACCTTC. This codes for CASSPADRANGYTF. Full variable domain (rest looked up from reference TRBV7-9 and TRBJ1-2): DTGVSQNPRHKITKRGQNVTFRCDPISEHNRLYWYRQTLGQGPEFLTYFQNEAQLEKSRLLSDRFSAERPKGSFSTLEIQRTEQGDSAMYLCASSPADRANGYTFGSGTRLTVV.

CDR3 bases: TGTGCCAGCAGCTTAGGACTAGCGGGGAACACCGGGGAGCTGTTTTTT. It specifies CASSLGLAGNTGELFF. The chain has TRBV11-2 and TRBJ2-2, with 10 nucleotides matching TRBD2. Germline V gene data show CDR1 as SGHAT and CDR2 as FQNNGV. Unmatched junction bases numbered 0, after V lost 1 base and J lost 1 base. CDR3 length: 16 residues.

The chain employs TRBV29-1 and TRBJ2-3; 8 nucleotides match TRBD2. Germline CDR1 reads SQVTM; CDR2 reads ANQGSEA. The CDR3 sequence is 14 residues long. Trimming took 3 bases from V and 3 from J; bases not matched to a gene: 5. The CDR3 spells CSVDSGELTDTQYF. The CDR3 region has the DNA TGCAGCGTTGATAGCGGGGAATTGACAGATACGCAGTATTTT.

The J gene is TRBJ2-1, the V gene TRBV7-2, with TRBD2 identical over 9 bases. Trimming cost V 1 base and J 4 bases; bases outside gene matches: 11. Germline V gene lookup returns CDR1 SGHTA and CDR2 FQGNSA. This CDR3 contains 18 residues. The CDR3 DNA reads TGTGCCAGCAGCTTAGATCGCGGGAGGGCCCCCGGATACAATGAGCAGTTCTTC. Its translation is CASSLDRGRAPGYNEQFF.

The chain is built from TRBV6-1 and TRBJ1-1; perhaps TRBD1 as D (5 bases). The CDR3 is 13 residues long. V lost 10 bases to trimming and J lost 1 base, with 13 bases between them. The germline gives CDR1 MNHNS, CDR2 SASEGT. Here the CDR3 reads CATRGHQNTEAFF. The CDR3 coding sequence is TGTGCCACCCGTGGACACCAGAACACTGAAGCTTTCTTT.

This chain links TRBV19 with TRBJ1-2; possible D gene TRBD1, 6 bases. The V end lost 6 bases, the J end lost 4 bases, and 15 bases lay between the germline ends. CDR1 and CDR2 (germline): LNHDA, SQIVND (reference sequence). The CDR3 runs to 14 residues. The CDR3 bases are TGTGCCAGTAGCCTCTGGGAGGGGGTCTATGGCTACACCTTC. This encodes CASSLWEGVYGYTF.

This clone occurred a few times. This chain uses TRBV30 with TRBJ1-4, with D perhaps matching TRBD1 (6 bases). The CDR3 loop spans 13 amino acids. V was pared by 0 bases and J by 4 bases, with 6 bases between. Looked up from germline, CDR1 is GTSNPN and CDR2 is SVGIG (reference sequence). CDR3: CAWSVQGNEKLFF. In DNA form, the CDR3 reads TGTGCCTGGAGTGTACAGGGTAATGAAAAACTGTTTTTT. Full variable domain (rest looked up from reference TRBV30 and TRBJ1-4): SQTIHQWPATLVQPVGSPLSLECTVEGTSNPNLYWYRQAAGRGLQLLFYSVGIGQISSEVPQNLSASRPQDRQFILSSKKLLLSDSGFYLCAWSVQGNEKLFFGSGTQLSVL.

This clone was counted once. The rearrangement uses TRBV5-4 and TRBJ2-1; TRBD1 might be the D (5 bases). This CDR3 has 15 residues. With 4 bases removed from V and 5 bases from J, the gap between germline ends came to 16 bases. Germline V lookup: CDR1 SGHNT, CDR2 YYREEE (reference sequence). CDR3 sequence (DNA): TGTGCCAGCAGCGTTACTATAGGGGCCGACAATGAGCAGTTCTTC. Amino acids: CASSVTIGADNEQFF.

The rearrangement uses TRBV28 and TRBJ2-7, with 9 bases identical to TRBD2. CDR1 is MDHEN and CDR2 is SYDVKM in the germline V gene. The CDR3 has 14 residues. V trimming: 3 bases; J trimming: 4 bases; junction bases outside the gene matches: 4. CDR3 residues: CASSFRLAGYEQYF. In nucleotides, the CDR3 is TGTGCCAGCAGTTTCCGGCTAGCGGGGTACGAGCAGTACTTC.

This chain joins TRBV25-1 and TRBJ2-7, with D perhaps matching TRBD2 (6 bases). This CDR3 comprises 13 residues. The germline V gene encodes CDR1 MGHDK and CDR2 SYGVNS. Trimming took off 1 base at V and 2 bases at J, with 6 bases between the two ends. The DNA for the CDR3 is TGTGCCAGCAGTGAATGGGAGGCCTACGAGCAGTACTTC. Residues: CASSEWEAYEQYF.

Only one count was recorded for this clone. The V gene is TRBV2, the J gene TRBJ1-2; D unresolved. The CDR3 has 15 residues. Between the trimmed V and J ends, which lost 2 bases and 2 bases, there was a span of 12 bases. CDR1 and CDR2 from the germline V gene are SNHLY and FYNNEI. The CDR3 protein is CASSESDGLNYGYTF. The CDR3 bases are TGTGCCAGCAGTGAAAGCGACGGATTAAACTATGGCTACACCTTC.

The chain joins TRBV5-5 to TRBJ2-7; TRBD1 agrees at 9 bases. V was pared by 0 bases and J by 3 bases, with 1 base of the junction left unmatched. The germline V gene encodes CDR1 SGHKS and CDR2 YYEKEE (reference sequence). This CDR3 contains 14 residues. CDR3 bases: TGTGCCAGCAGCTTGGAGGGACAGGGCTACGAGCAGTACGTC. Translated, it gives CASSLEGQGYEQYV.

The rearrangement joins TRBV19 to TRBJ2-3; D perhaps matches TRBD2 (7 bases). The CDR3 spans 17 residues. Germline values: CDR1 LNHDA, CDR2 SQIVND (reference sequence). V lost 5 bases and J 0 bases, leaving 18 bases between the germline ends. CDR3 residues: CASSVGGGARSTDTQYF. For the CDR3, the DNA is TGTGCCAGTAGTGTAGGTGGGGGGGCACGGAGCACAGATACGCAGTATTTT.

The genes are TRBV4-1 and TRBJ2-7, with 8 nucleotides matching TRBD2. The germline CDR1 and CDR2 sequences are MGHRA and YSYEKL. The CDR3 contains 17 residues. V trimming: 4 bases; J trimming: 5 bases; junction bases outside the gene matches: 16. CDR3 coding DNA: TGCGCCAGCAGCCCCTCCCTAGCGGGCCTAAGATCCCACGAGCAGTACTTC. Residues: CASSPSLAGLRSHEQYF.

The chain employs TRBV28 and TRBJ1-4; D is unresolved. V was shortened by 8 bases and J by 8 bases, with 18 bases between the two germline ends. Germline V gene data show CDR1 as MDHEN and CDR2 as SYDVKM. The CDR3 runs 14 residues. The DNA for the CDR3 is TGTGCCAGCTCACCAACCTTACTGGAGGAAAAACTGTTTTTT. Its translation: CASSPTLLEEKLFF.

The chain has TRBV28 and TRBJ2-2, with no clear D. The CDR3 totals 11 residues. V was pared by 1 base and J by 6 bases, with 0 bases between. Germline CDR1 is MDHEN and CDR2 is SYDVKM. CDR3 nucleotide sequence: TGTGCCAGCAGTTTATCCGGGGAGCTGTTTTTT. As protein: CASSLSGELFF.

In this sample, this clone turned up a few times. The gene calls are TRBV10-2 and TRBJ2-1; D is unresolved. CDR3 size: 15 residues. V lost 1 base to trimming and J lost 0 bases, with 7 bases between them. Per the germline V gene, CDR1 is WSHSY and CDR2 is SAAADI. CDR3 amino acids: CASSEYLSSYNEQFF. The CDR3 nucleotides are TGCGCCAGCAGTGAGTACCTCAGCTCCTACAATGAGCAGTTCTTC.

J is TRBJ1-2 and V is TRBV27, with D uncertain. The CDR3 is 15 amino acids. Germline V gene data show CDR1 as MNHEY and CDR2 as SMNVEV (reference sequence). Trimming stripped 5 bases from V and 1 base from J, with 14 bases between. CDR3 DNA sequence: TGTGCCAGCAGTACCCTTACAGAGATTAACTATGGCTACACCTTC. Translating gives CASSTLTEINYGYTF.

The chain employs TRBV19 and TRBJ1-6, with TRBD1 as a possible D gene (5 bases). Germline CDR1 and CDR2: LNHDA and SQIVND (reference sequence). Trimming took off 3 bases at V and 9 bases at J, with 15 bases between the two ends. The CDR3 consists of 15 residues. CDR3 amino acids: CASSMGEVYGSPLHF. DNA for the CDR3: TGTGCCAGTAGTATGGGGGAAGTATATGGTTCACCCCTCCACTTT. Complete variable domain (other parts from reference TRBV19 and TRBJ1-6): DGGITQSPKYLFRKEGQNVTLSCEQNLNHDAMYWYRQDPGQGLRLIYYSQIVNDFQKGDIAEGYSVSREKKESFPLTVTSAQKNPTAFYLCASSMGEVYGSPLHFGNGTRLTVT.

The chain uses TRBV6-4 and TRBJ2-1; TRBD2 is a possible D gene (6 bases). In germline, CDR1 is MRHNA, CDR2 SNTAGT. V lost 4 bases, J lost 2 bases, and 12 bases lay in between. This CDR3 is built from 15 residues. Here the CDR3 DNA reads TGTGCCAGCAGTGTGGGGGGAGACCCCTACAATGAGCAGTTCTTC. Residues: CASSVGGDPYNEQFF.

The chain has TRBV5-6 and TRBJ2-1; possible D gene TRBD1, 6 bases. Germline V gene data show CDR1 as SGHDT and CDR2 as YYEEEE. The CDR3 contains 15 residues. Trimming pared 0 bases from V and 8 bases from J, leaving 15 bases between. CDR3 sequence reads: CASSLGDNWIHEQFF. CDR3 nucleotides: TGTGCCAGCAGCTTGGGGGACAATTGGATCCATGAGCAGTTCTTC.